Here is one T cell receptor (beta chain) with its context. TCRdb's table, derived via immunoSEQ multiplex PCR, lists solely in-frame clones and lacks some. The sample shows around 15,000 clones, 80% to 90% of them seen only once. This entry comes from a study of T cell changes during pregnancy in multiple sclerosis. V trimming: 5 bases; J trimming: 4 bases; junction bases outside the gene matches: 13. This CDR3 has 16 amino acids. Germline lookup yields CDR1 PRHDT and CDR2 FYEKMQ (reference sequence). The material was CD8+ T cells from peripheral blood mononuclear cells, obtained in the second trimester of pregnancy. The sequence came from a female donor in good health, enrolled as a control in a pregnancy study. The rearrangement joins TRBV13 to TRBJ1-2, with 7 bases lining up with TRBD1. The CDR3 DNA reads TGTGCCAGCAGCGTTCAGTCCGGGACAGATAGCTATGGCTACACCTTC. This translates into CASSVQSGTDSYGYTF.